Detailed here is one T cell receptor (beta chain). The method was immunoSEQ multiplex PCR; TCRdb's version includes in-frame clones alone and lacks a portion of them. The sample records roughly 680,000 clones, over 60% being singletons. The data were obtained in a study of shared clonotypes between healthy human individuals. V shed 4 bases, J shed 4 bases, and the junction held 10 bases outside the gene matches. Per the germline V gene, CDR1 is MNHNS and CDR2 is SASEGT. The CDR3 spans 16 residues. The specimen was memory CD4+ T cells sorted from blood. Subset denoted: CD45RA-negative fraction. The sequence was obtained from a woman aged 25 to 39 in good health. The chain uses TRBV6-1 and TRBJ1-2; 9 bases map to TRBD1. CDR3 DNA: TGTGCCAGCAGTGCCGCGACAGGGGGGAGAGGCTATGGCTACACCTTC. Amino acid sequence: CASSAATGGRGYGYTF.